Detailed here is one TCR beta chain. The antigen is not known. The junction departs from germline at one end; a sequencing error may be responsible. Using immunoSEQ multiplex PCR, the repertoire was profiled, and TCRdb retains in-frame clones only, with some absent. Among under 80,000 clones listed, about nine tenths were seen once. These data belong to a study of OX40 agonist ivuxolimab in advanced cancers. Study at large: Checkpoint inhibitors had been given previously to roughly 36% of patients. The study, taken as a whole, reports: Clonal expansion by week 6 occurred in CD4+ and CD8+ blood T cells (at 0.1 to 3.0 mg/kg). The expanded peripheral T cells' antigen specificity was not determined.

This CDR3 has 11 amino acids. Looked up from germline, CDR1 is GTSNPN and CDR2 is SVGIG (reference sequence). This receptor was obtained from an adult with an advanced solid tumor such as melanoma, head and neck, liver or kidney cancer. V and J are TRBV30 and TRBJ1-1; 10 positions agree with TRBD1. The specimen was CD4+ or CD8+ T cells sorted from blood, collected in a trial of the OX40 agonist ivuxolimab. The CDR3 region is CARQGAAEAFF. The CDR3 DNA is TGTGCCAGACAGGGGGCCGCTGAGGCTTTCTTT.